This T cell receptor beta chain was identified in a study of blood T cells in healthy people across ages (dated by TCRdb to about 2015). As for the study more broadly: In model experiments, roughly one uniquely barcoded TCR beta cDNA molecule per two T cells was captured by template switching. To avoid experimental bias, donors of different ages were spread randomly across the sequencing lanes. The donors were divided into four age groups: young (average around 16 years), middle-aged (around 37), aged (approximately 62) and long-lived (about 84). Two additional independent replicas of 1 million unique cDNA reads from the same blood draw were analyzed for two donors (one aged 18 to 30 and one aged 80 or older). Age-related changes in TCR beta repertoire diversity were measured in the study by deep sequencing normalized with unique cDNA molecular identifiers. What the authors observed across the whole study: The long-lived group showed more naive CD4+ T cells, fewer expanded clones and increased TCR diversity than the aged group, suggesting age selection. Donor CMV infection status was unknown, potentially confounding age-related changes in expanded clonotypes. Because profiling used bulk unsorted PBMCs, naive and antigen-experienced compartments could not be compared conclusively. The percentage of naive T cells measured by flow cytometry correlated strongly with observed TCR beta diversity. Estimates of total diversity based on one million sequenced T cells were regarded as lower bounds and as underestimates. As age increased, observed TCR beta diversity per million T cells dropped in a roughly linear way, and a significant reduction was already evident by age 40.

According to the germline V gene (reference sequence), CDR1 reads LGHDT and CDR2 reads YNNKEL. Relative to germline, V is 4 bases shorter and J is 4 bases shorter, with 11 bases between their ends. From the cysteine up to the phenylalanine, the CDR3 has a length of 14 residues. The CDR3 DNA has 42 bases and is translated from base 1. The approximately 39 donors, aged about 6 to 100 years, were systemically healthy Caucasian individuals from Russia. Each donor gave approximately 9.3 milliliters of peripheral blood, collected into EDTA-treated Vacutainer tubes. Ficoll-Paque density-gradient centrifugation was used to isolate PBMCs, with at least 7 million per sample. Total RNA was extracted from PBMCs with Trizol reagent, with at least 6 micrograms obtained per sample. For every donor, flow cytometry on a PBMC aliquot measured the percentage of naive CD45RAhigh/CD27high T cells. The library was made by 5' RACE. For sequencing, an Illumina HiSeq 2500 was employed. A second PCR of about 6 to 12 cycles was run with a J-beta primer mix and a sample-barcoded 5' primer. Each TCR beta cDNA molecule received a unique molecular identifier from a template-switch 5' adaptor carrying 12 random nucleotides. Each sample yielded at least 3 million CDR3-containing paired-end reads. First-strand cDNA synthesis was performed from all RNA using the Mint cDNA synthesis kit, with priming by a TRBC-specific oligonucleotide. All cDNA was treated with uracil-DNA glycosylase and then went through a first 18-cycle PCR with the universal primers M1SS and BC2_uni_R. The authors processed their data as follows. For normalization, 1 million high-quality reads, each with a distinct molecular identifier, were randomly selected from each sample. Reads sharing molecular identifiers were discarded rather than binned into consensus sequences. MiTCR, with a Q25 quality threshold and the strictest error-elimination algorithm, was used for CDR3 identification, clonotype clustering and error correction. Lower-bound total TCR beta diversity was estimated with a nonparametric unseen species model using Euler transformation. TCRdb reanalyzed the raw reads on its own, using fastp at Q25 for trimming and MiXCR for clone calling, and kept in-frame beta chains. Every entry covers one CDR3 protein and lists the most common genes and DNA from its rows. The V and J calls shown here were made by TCRdb, not taken from the authors' results. Recorded for this sample are 1.5 million to 2 million distinct CDR3 sequences; roughly 27% of them occurred a single time. Of the sample, about 7.7% is held by the ten largest clones.

Comments on this clonotype: This clone's antigen is unknown. No base-level quality is on record; no much larger clone is a single base apart.

This receptor chain uses TRBV3-1 and TRBJ1-5; too little of a D gene remains to name it. The sequenced sample consisted of blood. The clonotype originates from a woman aged 30 to 39 in good health. The DNA reads TGTGCCAGCAGCCCAAGCGTACAGAATCAGCCCCAGCATTTT. It encodes CASSPSVQNQPQHF.